This paragraph reports one T cell receptor (beta chain). Antigen: not known. Sequencing was performed with immunoSEQ multiplex PCR; in TCRdb, only in-frame clones are kept and a portion is missing. The table lists more than 85,000 clones, 70% to 90% of them singletons, with more than 1.4% in the top ten. This sample was taken from a study of cytomegalovirus exposure and HLA in healthy donors. Notes on the study in general: According to the study, 150 to 200 TCR beta chains were cytomegalovirus-associated. Researchers reported that a few CMV-associated chains were confirmed in vitro as CMV antigen-specific.

Germline assignment: CDR1 SGHRS and CDR2 YFSETQ. The CDR3 sequence is 17 residues long. The junction had 12 bases not matched to a gene; V was cut back by 1 base and J by 2 bases. The receptor was isolated from a woman in her 30s in good health and CMV-seropositive. Material: PBMCs. The chain uses TRBV5-1 and TRBJ2-7; 7 nucleotides agree with TRBD1. The CDR3 spells CASSLSTGASIPYEQYF. The DNA for the CDR3 is TGCGCCAGCAGCTTGTCCACAGGGGCCTCAATACCCTACGAGCAGTACTTC.